The rows below give T cell receptor beta chains drawn from one sample of a study of blood T cells in healthy people across ages. TCRdb re-analysed the 5' RACE reads in MiXCR, keeping a single row per CDR3 protein. The repertoire includes around 2 million distinct CDR3 sequences, roughly 43% of them detected once, and 20% to 25% sits in the top ten. The source material was blood. These TCRs come from a human donor in good health. Each CDR3 is given with its conserved first and last residue. Each record gives: D gene, clone size, J gene, V gene, CDR3 protein, CDR3 DNA. A D gene is named only where the DNA matches it firmly. Size is omitted from some rows. Given values are once, few, many or a class for expanded clones.

>.|few|TRBJ2-1|TRBV24-1
CATSEERLVSYNEQFF
TGTGCCACCAGTGAAGAAAGACTAGTCTCCTACAATGAGCAGTTCTTC
>TRBD1|.|TRBJ1-2|TRBV20-1
CSAPGSWQGAGGYTF
TGCAGTGCCCCAGGGTCCTGGCAGGGGGCTGGCGGCTACACCTTC
>TRBD1|few|TRBJ2-7|TRBV5-1
CASSLAPGQLLREQYF
TGCGCCAGCAGCTTGGCACCGGGACAGCTCCTACGTGAGCAGTACTTC
>TRBD1|few|TRBJ1-2|TRBV4-1
CASSQLDRDYGGYTF
TGCGCCAGCAGCCAACTCGACAGGGATTATGGGGGCTACACCTTC
>.|few|TRBJ2-1|TRBV20-1
CSAWRQLNEQFF
TGCAGTGCCTGGAGACAGCTCAATGAGCAGTTCTTC
>.|few|TRBJ1-2|TRBV6-4
CASRQGSSYTF
TGTGCCAGCAGGCAGGGGAGTAGCTACACCTTC
>TRBD2|.|TRBJ2-3|TRBV20-1
CSARDERGALSTQYF
TGCAGTGCTAGAGATGAGCGGGGGGCCCTATCTACGCAGTATTTT
>.|.|TRBJ2-5|TRBV5-1
CASSLGTWEQYF
TGCGCCAGCAGCTTGGGCACTTGGGAGCAGTACTTC
>TRBD2|.|TRBJ2-5|TRBV28
CASSWGLADKETQYF
TGTGCCAGCAGTTGGGGACTAGCGGATAAAGAGACCCAGTACTTC
>TRBD1|.|TRBJ1-2|TRBV29-1
CSVRTGNNYGYTF
TGCAGCGTTAGGACAGGGAATAACTATGGCTACACCTTC
>.|.|TRBJ1-1|TRBV7-9
CASTPKGNTEAFF
TGTGCCAGCACCCCCAAAGGGAACACTGAAGCTTTCTTT
>.|.|TRBJ2-3|TRBV7-3
CASSLSAGGGGTDTQYF
TGTGCCAGCAGCTTAAGCGCGGGCGGGGGCGGGACAGATACGCAGTATTTT
>.|few|TRBJ2-1|TRBV9
CASSTRLESSHEQFF
TGTGCCAGCAGCACCCGACTAGAATCTTCCCATGAGCAGTTCTTC
>.|.|TRBJ2-7|TRBV5-1
CASSLLTGQTYEQYF
TGCGCCAGCAGCTTGTTAACAGGGCAGACCTACGAGCAGTACTTC
>.|.|TRBJ2-1|TRBV4-2
CASSQGLFHGYNEQFF
TGTGCCAGCAGCCAAGGACTATTCCACGGATACAATGAGCAGTTCTTC
>.|.|TRBJ2-5|TRBV10-3
CAIRGDNEQYF
TGTGCCATCAGAGGGGACAATGAGCAGTACTTC
>.|few|TRBJ2-4|TRBV20-1
CSAPGPLAKNIQYF
TGCAGTGCTCCGGGCCCCTTAGCCAAAAACATTCAGTACTTC
>.|few|TRBJ2-4|TRBV11-2
CASSRRDRGNIQYF
TGTGCCAGCAGCAGGCGGGATCGGGGAAACATTCAGTACTTC
>TRBD1|.|TRBJ2-7|TRBV24-1
CATSDPGQGSIEQYF
TGTGCCACCAGTGATCCGGGACAGGGGTCGATCGAGCAGTACTTC
>.|.|TRBJ1-2|TRBV7-2
CASSFRTINYGYTF
TGTGCCAGCAGCTTCCGGACTATTAACTATGGCTACACCTTC
>.|.|TRBJ1-3|TRBV7-9
CASLGGVRAANTIYF
TGTGCCAGCTTGGGTGGAGTTCGGGCTGCAAACACCATATATTTT
>.|.|TRBJ2-2|TRBV6-1
CATRGGTGELFF
TGTGCCACCAGGGGGGGGACCGGGGAGCTGTTTTTT
>.|.|TRBJ1-2|TRBV9
CASSVLEQAHSGGYTF
TGTGCCAGCAGCGTTCTGGAACAGGCACACTCTGGTGGCTACACCTTC
>.|.|TRBJ2-7|TRBV7-9
CASLGDAVHEQYF
TGTGCCAGCTTAGGGGACGCAGTCCACGAGCAGTACTTC
>.|few|TRBJ2-7|TRBV15
CATSRGRGIGYEQYF
TGTGCCACCAGCAGAGGTAGAGGAATAGGCTACGAGCAGTACTTC
>.|.|TRBJ2-1|TRBV7-3
CASSPRNSFNEQFF
TGTGCCAGCAGCCCCCGGAACAGCTTCAATGAGCAGTTCTTC
>TRBD1|few|TRBJ1-5|TRBV5-6
CASSSLSGTGANQLQHF
TGTGCCAGCAGCTCCTTATCCGGGACAGGGGCCAATCAGCTCCAGCATTTT